This T cell receptor (beta chain) was documented in a study of control samples from healthy donors and cancer patients. Using immunoSEQ multiplex PCR, the repertoire was profiled, and TCRdb retains in-frame clones only, with some absent. The sample shows 150,000 to 200,000 clones, about 90% of them seen only once. Germline V gene sequence: CDR1 LGHNT, CDR2 FRNRAP. This CDR3 region has 16 residues. Trimming left V 1 base short and J 5 bases short, with 15 bases between. The specimen sequenced was blood. This receptor was taken from a woman in her 40s in good health. The chain couples TRBV12-5 to TRBJ1-5; weak D call: TRBD1 (5 bases). CDR3 DNA: TGTGCTAGTGGTTTGGGGCAGGGAGGGGAATATCAGCCCCAGCATTTT. Residues: CASGLGQGGEYQPQHF.